Described below is a single TCR beta chain sequence and its context. Its antigen is as yet unknown. V lost 2 bases and J 8 bases, leaving 22 bases between the germline ends. This CDR3 contains 16 residues. From germline, CDR1 is GTSNPN and CDR2 SVGIG (reference sequence). These data originate in a study of shared clonotypes between healthy human individuals. Overall study findings and caveats: Sequencing depth was a factor that was expected to affect clonotype sharing among donors.

Deep was the level used in running the assay. TCRdb keeps only in-frame clones here, not all; method: immunoSEQ multiplex PCR. Among millions of clones, about 95% were seen once, and the ten largest hold around 0.13%. Division of CD4+ cells produced a CD45RA+ naive subset and a CD45RA-negative memory subset. Sequences were obtained from naive CD4+ T cells sorted from blood. Subset reported: CD45RA+ positively selected. The clonotype originates from a young man in good health. The chain couples TRBV30 to TRBJ2-1, with a possible D match to TRBD1 (5 bases). CDR3 in amino acids: CAWSTDRGQFFDEQFF. The CDR3 DNA sequence: TGTGCCTGGAGTACGGACCGAGGACAATTCTTCGATGAGCAGTTCTTC.